The 22 T cell receptor beta chains given below trace back to one sample, sequenced in a study of metastatic and nonmetastatic thyroid tumors. Thyroid surgery was preceded by no treatment in any patient. Through MiXCR, TCRdb re-clonotyped the PCR reads. The data contain 85,000 to 100,000 clones, roughly 12% of them singletons. Sequencing was performed on blood. These receptor sequences come from a female donor with papillary thyroid cancer or a benign thyroid nodule (not recorded which). Some clones in this sample may be carry-over from other donors' samples.

As DNA, the CDR3 is TGTGCCAGCAGTTACCCCCAGTGTCAGGAAGCTTTCTTT. Translated: CASSYPQCQEAFF. J is TRBJ1-1 and V is TRBV6-5; no clear D. The CDR3 is 13 residues long. V lost 2 bases to trimming and J lost 8 bases, with 12 bases between them. Germline CDR1 reads MNHEY; CDR2 reads SVGAGI.

Of note for this clone: One junction end disagrees with the germline gene, perhaps due to a read error. The chain links TRBV7-3 to TRBJ2-5, with D unclear. Per germline, CDR1 SGHTA and CDR2 FQGTGA. The CDR3 totals 15 residues. The CDR3, as DNA: TGTGCCATCAGCCCAACTGGACGACCGGGAGAGACCCAGTACTTC. Protein: CAISPTGRPGETQYF.

On this clone: This may come from a read error, since a much larger clone is one base off. The chain couples TRBV20-1 to TRBJ2-7; the match to TRBD1 covers 7 bases. Germline V gene sequence: CDR1 DFQATT, CDR2 SNEGSKA (reference sequence). The CDR3 runs 15 residues. The CDR3 spells CSAEDYRGPSYEHYF. The CDR3 region has the DNA TGCAGTGCCGAGGATTACAGGGGACCCTCCTACGAGCACTACTTC.

This clone appeared many times. This chain links TRBV20-1 with TRBJ2-1; no clear D gene. CDR1 DFQATT and CDR2 SNEGSKA come from the germline V gene (reference sequence). The CDR3 contains 14 residues. V lost 1 base and J lost 4, with 11 bases in between. In nucleotides, the CDR3 is TGCAGTGCTAGAGGCACTGGGGTGTACAATGAGCAGTTCTTC. This translates into CSARGTGVYNEQFF.

This clone has at least ten counts. This chain uses TRBV19 with TRBJ1-4, with TRBD1 matching over 11 bases. Trimming at V came to 4 bases and at J to 4 bases, leaving 2 bases not matched to a gene. CDR3 length: 15 residues. Germline CDR1 reads LNHDA; CDR2 reads SQIVND (reference sequence). CDR3 loop: CASSTGTGGNEKLFF. The DNA for the CDR3 is TGTGCCAGTAGTACCGGGACAGGGGGTAATGAAAAACTGTTTTTT.

This clone was detected many times. The chain joins TRBV28 to TRBJ2-1; TRBD2 matches 12 bases. The junction had 12 bases not matched to a gene; V was cut back by 6 bases and J by 9 bases. The V gene's germline CDR1 is MDHEN and CDR2 SYDVKM. The CDR3 spans 16 residues. The CDR3, as DNA: TGTGCCAGCAGAACCGCCTCTAGCGGGAGGGCCGCTGAGCAGTTCTTC. Its protein is CASRTASSGRAAEQFF.

In its sample, this clone was seen many times. The chain uses TRBV28 and TRBJ2-2; D is ambiguous. Between the trimmed V and J ends, which lost 3 bases and 6 bases, there was a span of 11 bases. This CDR3 is 14 amino acids long. Germline CDR1 is MDHEN and CDR2 is SYDVKM. CDR3 in DNA: TGTGCCAGCAGTTTCGTTTTAAGGGCCGGGGAGCTGTTTTTT. It yields the protein CASSFVLRAGELFF.

This clone was detected ten times or more. For the CDR3, the DNA is TGTGCCACCAGTGACCTCAAGCGGGAGGAAGGGAATGAGCAGTTCTTC. It specifies CATSDLKREEGNEQFF. J is TRBJ2-1 and V is TRBV24-1; 9 bases fit TRBD2. Per the germline V gene, CDR1 is KGHDR and CDR2 is SFDVKD. The CDR3 has 16 residues. V was clipped by 4 bases and J by 7 bases; unmatched bases: 10.

This clone has just a few counts. A read error is possible here, since a much larger clone lies one base away. The chain couples TRBV30 to TRBJ2-1, with unresolved D. Trimming removed 5 bases at V and 6 bases at J, with 20 bases between. Germline values: CDR1 GTSNPN, CDR2 SVGIG (reference sequence). The CDR3 loop spans 15 amino acids. CDR3: CAWGRDAQRFNEQFF. CDR3 sequence (DNA): TGTGCCTGGGGACGTGACGCACAGAGGTTCAATGAGCAGTTCTTC.

Many counts were recorded for this clone. The chain combines TRBV6-1 with TRBJ1-2; 8 bases match TRBD1. This CDR3 has 16 residues. Germline V gene lookup returns CDR1 MNHNS and CDR2 SASEGT. V gave up 5 bases and J gave up 7 bases; unmatched junction bases: 15. CDR3 residues: CASSFPPGQDPTGYTF. The CDR3 region has the DNA TGTGCCAGCAGTTTTCCCCCGGGACAGGACCCCACTGGCTACACCTTC.

This clone turned up a few times. This could be a read error, since a much larger clone is one nucleotide away. This sample includes further DNA sequences coding for the same CDR3. The chain couples TRBV7-8 to TRBJ2-7; D might be TRBD1 (7 bases). Per the germline V gene, CDR1 is SGHVS and CDR2 is FQNEAQ. The CDR3 totals 14 residues. DNA of the CDR3: TGTGCCAGCAGCTCGCCAGGTCAGGGGGGCGAGCAGTACTTT. It encodes CASSSPGQGGEQYF.

There are a few counts of this clone. An end of the junction does not agree with germline; a read error may underlie this. The chain couples TRBV24-1 to TRBJ2-1; D is perhaps TRBD1 (7 bases). The germline CDR1 and CDR2 sequences are KGHDR and SFDVKD. CDR3 length equals 16 residues. CDR3 amino acids: CSTSYFGQGGFNEQFF. The CDR3 DNA is TGTTCCACCAGTTATTTCGGGCAGGGGGGCTTCAATGAGCAGTTCTTC.

This clone was picked up many times. The gene calls are TRBV4-3 and TRBJ2-1; D unclear. This CDR3 is built from 14 residues. V was shortened by 1 base and J by 8 bases, with 12 bases between the two germline ends. The V gene's germline CDR1 is LGHNA and CDR2 YSLEER. The CDR3 DNA follows: TGCGCCAGCAGCCAAGTGGCGGACGCGGATGAGCAGTTCTTC. Translated: CASSQVADADEQFF.

This clone was picked up many times. The J gene is TRBJ2-2, the V gene TRBV7-8; the match to TRBD2 covers 7 bases. CDR1 and CDR2 from the germline V gene are SGHVS and FQNEAQ. J was trimmed by 8 bases and V by 0 bases; bases with no gene match: 9. This CDR3 region has 16 residues. The CDR3 DNA reads TGTGCCAGCAGCTTAGCGGGGGGGAGGGCCCTTGGGGAGCTGTTTTTT. Translating it yields CASSLAGGRALGELFF.

At least ten counts were recorded for this clone. V usage is TRBV6-2 or TRBV6-3 and J usage is TRBJ1-4; D is uncertain. Trimming pared 6 bases from V and 10 bases from J, leaving 15 bases between. The length of the CDR3 is 13 residues. Germline V CDR1 and CDR2: MNHEY, SVGEGT. CDR3 protein: CASRADSGVKLFF. The CDR3 DNA is TGTGCCAGCAGAGCGGATTCTGGGGTAAAACTGTTTTTT.

This clone was counted ten times or more. The chain has TRBV2 and TRBJ2-5; a possible D gene is TRBD1 (6 bases). This CDR3 has 15 residues. Trimming pared 6 bases from V and 3 bases from J, leaving 17 bases between. The germline CDR1 and CDR2 sequences are SNHLY and FYNNEI. This chain's CDR3 is CASRATGMVKETQYF. For the CDR3, the DNA is TGTGCCAGCAGAGCAACAGGGATGGTCAAAGAGACCCAGTACTTC.

At least ten counts were recorded for this clone. The chain couples TRBV13 to TRBJ2-1; D remains ambiguous. V was shortened by 1 base and J by 7 bases, with 5 bases between the two germline ends. Germline V lookup: CDR1 PRHDT, CDR2 FYEKMQ (reference sequence). The CDR3 consists of 12 residues. CDR3 DNA sequence: TGTGCCAGCAGCTTAGCGACTAATGAGCAGTTCTTC. Its translation is CASSLATNEQFF.

This clone was seen repeatedly, ten times or more. The J gene is TRBJ1-1, the V gene TRBV7-9, with 10 nucleotides matching TRBD1. The CDR3 totals 15 residues. J was trimmed by 3 bases and V by 5 bases; bases with no gene match: 6. CDR1 is SEHNR and CDR2 is FQNEAQ in the germline V gene (reference sequence). The CDR3 DNA sequence: TGTGCCAGCAGCGGAGACAGGGGGCTTGACACTGAAGCTTTCTTT. This encodes CASSGDRGLDTEAFF.

This clone showed up many times. V is TRBV6-2 or TRBV6-3 and J is TRBJ2-1; 8 bases align to TRBD1. Germline loops: CDR1 MNHEY, CDR2 SVGEGT. V lost 6 bases to trimming and J lost 2 bases; unmatched junction nucleotides: 9. CDR3 length equals 16 residues. The CDR3 bases are TGTGCCAGCAGCCCCCCCGGGACAGGACCCTACAATGAGCAGTTCTTC. This gives the protein CASSPPGTGPYNEQFF.

For this clone: A read error may be the cause here, since a much bigger clone is one base away. In the same sample, other DNA sequences code for this CDR3. The chain links TRBV19 to TRBJ1-2, with no clear D. Deletions cut 9 bases from V and 4 bases from J, with 15 bases between. The CDR3 runs 13 residues. Germline V lookup: CDR1 LNHDA, CDR2 SQIVND (reference sequence). The CDR3 DNA follows: TGTGCCAGCCGTCGGGGTTCGACCTATGGCTACACCTTC. This translates into CASRRGSTYGYTF. Looking up the rest from reference TRBV19 and TRBJ1-2 gives the full variable domain: DGGITQSPKYLFRKEGQNVTLSCEQNLNHDAMYWYRQDPGQGLRLIYYSQIVNDFQKGDIAEGYSVSREKKESFPLTVTSAQKNPTAFYLCASRRGSTYGYTFGSGTRLTVV.

This clone was seen at least ten times. The V and J genes are TRBV28 and TRBJ1-2; D remains ambiguous. The CDR3 runs to 16 residues. V was pared by 3 bases and J by 6 bases, with 20 bases between. Germline CDR1 MDHEN, CDR2 SYDVKM. DNA of the CDR3: TGTGCCAGCAGTTTGGGTCCTCAGACGGTCCAGAATGGCTACACCTTC. This encodes CASSLGPQTVQNGYTF.

This clone has ten or more counts. This sequence joins TRBV6-2 or TRBV6-3 and TRBJ2-7; D uncertain. Germline loops: CDR1 MNHEY, CDR2 SVGEGT. The CDR3 consists of 11 residues. V was pared by 6 bases and J by 1 base, with 4 bases between. The CDR3 nucleotides read TGTGCCAGCAGCCGATCCTACGAGCAGTACTTC. Encoded protein: CASSRSYEQYF.